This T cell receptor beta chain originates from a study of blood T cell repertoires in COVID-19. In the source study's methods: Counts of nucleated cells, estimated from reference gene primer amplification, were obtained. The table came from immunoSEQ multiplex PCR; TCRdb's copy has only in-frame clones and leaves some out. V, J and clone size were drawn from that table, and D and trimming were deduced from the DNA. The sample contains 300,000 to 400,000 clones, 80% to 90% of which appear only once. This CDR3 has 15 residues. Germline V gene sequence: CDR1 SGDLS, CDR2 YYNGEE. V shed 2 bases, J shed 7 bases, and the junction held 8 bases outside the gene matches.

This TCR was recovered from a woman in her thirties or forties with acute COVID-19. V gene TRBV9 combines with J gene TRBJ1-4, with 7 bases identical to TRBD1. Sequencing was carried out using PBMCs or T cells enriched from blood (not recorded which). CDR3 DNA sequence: TGTGCCAGCAGCGTTTCCGGGACAGATGCTGAAAAACTGTTTTTT. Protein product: CASSVSGTDAEKLFF.